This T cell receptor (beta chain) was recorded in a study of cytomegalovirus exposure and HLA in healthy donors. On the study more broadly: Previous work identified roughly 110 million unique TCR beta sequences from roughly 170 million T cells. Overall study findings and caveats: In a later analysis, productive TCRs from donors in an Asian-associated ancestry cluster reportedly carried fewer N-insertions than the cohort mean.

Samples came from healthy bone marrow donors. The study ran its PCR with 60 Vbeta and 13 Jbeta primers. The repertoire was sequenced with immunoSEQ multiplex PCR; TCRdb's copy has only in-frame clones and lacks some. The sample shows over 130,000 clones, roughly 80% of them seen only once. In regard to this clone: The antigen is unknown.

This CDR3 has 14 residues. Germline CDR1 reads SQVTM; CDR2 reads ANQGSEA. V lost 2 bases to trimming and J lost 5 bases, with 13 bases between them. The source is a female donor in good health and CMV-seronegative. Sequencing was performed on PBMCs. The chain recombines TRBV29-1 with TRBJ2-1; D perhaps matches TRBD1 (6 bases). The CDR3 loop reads CSVETDRENNEQFF. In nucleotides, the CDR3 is TGCAGCGTTGAAACGGACAGAGAGAACAATGAGCAGTTCTTC.